The source of this T cell receptor (beta chain) is a study of T cell responses to AZD1222 COVID-19 vaccine. Study-wide findings and caveats: Mapped onto spike, vaccine-associated CD4 TCRs spanned it and were dominant at 160-218 and 743-854. Among AZD1222 vaccinees, only six were seropositive at baseline. Once two AZD1222 doses were given, Spike-specific TCR breadth and depth went up.

The V gene's germline CDR1 is SEHNR and CDR2 FQNEAQ (reference sequence). V gave up 2 bases and J gave up 6 bases, with 13 bases separating them. This CDR3 spans 15 amino acids. Method: immunoSEQ multiplex PCR; TCRdb's copy keeps in-frame clones and lacks some. The repertoire includes some 180,000 clones, around 94% of them detected once, and 1.6% sits in the top ten. In the case of this clone: Antigen unknown.

The genes are TRBV7-9 and TRBJ2-2, with D possibly matching TRBD2 (6 bases). Sequencing was performed on peripheral blood, taken 28 days after the second AZD1222 dose. This clonotype was sampled from an adult who received the AZD1222 COVID-19 vaccine. CDR3 nucleotide sequence: TGTGCCAGCAGCTTAAGCCAGTCGGGGGCCGGGGAGCTGTTTTTT. Translating it yields CASSLSQSGAGELFF.